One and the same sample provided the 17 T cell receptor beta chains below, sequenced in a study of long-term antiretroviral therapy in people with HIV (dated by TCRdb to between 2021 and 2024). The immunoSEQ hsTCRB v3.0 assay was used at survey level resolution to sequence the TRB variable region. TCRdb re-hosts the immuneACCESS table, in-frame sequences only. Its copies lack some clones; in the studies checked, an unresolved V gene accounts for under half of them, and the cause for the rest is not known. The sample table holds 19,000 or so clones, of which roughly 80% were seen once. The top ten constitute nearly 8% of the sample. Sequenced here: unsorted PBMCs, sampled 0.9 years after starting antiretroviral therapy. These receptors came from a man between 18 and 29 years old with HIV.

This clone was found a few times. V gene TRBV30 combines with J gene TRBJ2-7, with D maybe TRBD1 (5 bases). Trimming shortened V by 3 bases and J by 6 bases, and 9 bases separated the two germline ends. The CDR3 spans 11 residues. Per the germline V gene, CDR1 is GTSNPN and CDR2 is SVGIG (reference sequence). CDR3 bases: TGTGCCTGGAGCCCAGGGTTCGAGCAGTACTTC. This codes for CAWSPGFEQYF.

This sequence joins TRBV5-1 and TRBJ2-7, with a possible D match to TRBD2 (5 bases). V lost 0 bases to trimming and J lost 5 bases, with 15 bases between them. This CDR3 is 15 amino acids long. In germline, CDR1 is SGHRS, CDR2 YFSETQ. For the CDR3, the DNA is TGCGCCAGCAGCTTGGGGCCGGGGATGGAGCACGAGCAGTACTTC. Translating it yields CASSLGPGMEHEQYF. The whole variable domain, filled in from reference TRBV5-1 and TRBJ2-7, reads KAGVTQTPRYLIKTRGQQVTLSCSPISGHRSVSWYQQTPGQGLQFLFEYFSETQRNKGNFPGRFSGRQFSNSRSEMNVSTLELGDSALYLCASSLGPGMEHEQYFGPGTRLTVT.

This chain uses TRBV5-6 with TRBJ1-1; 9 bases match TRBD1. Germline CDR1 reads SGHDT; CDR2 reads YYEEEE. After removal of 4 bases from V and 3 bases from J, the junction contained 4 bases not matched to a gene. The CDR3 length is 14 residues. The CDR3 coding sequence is TGTGCCAGCAGCGGGGACAGGGATGACACTGAAGCTTTCTTT. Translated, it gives CASSGDRDDTEAFF.

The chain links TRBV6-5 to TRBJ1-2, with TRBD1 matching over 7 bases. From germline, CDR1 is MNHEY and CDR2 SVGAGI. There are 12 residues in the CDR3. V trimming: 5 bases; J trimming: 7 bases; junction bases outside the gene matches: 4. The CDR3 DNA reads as TGTGCCAGCAGTATCAGGGGGGCTGGCTACACCTTC. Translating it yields CASSIRGAGYTF.

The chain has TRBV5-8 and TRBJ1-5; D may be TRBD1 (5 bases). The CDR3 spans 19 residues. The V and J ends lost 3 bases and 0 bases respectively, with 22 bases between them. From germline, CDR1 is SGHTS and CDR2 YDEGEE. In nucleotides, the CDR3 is TGTGCCAGCAGCTCCATCCGGGCAGGGCCAGGTTATAGCAATCAGCCCCAGCATTTT. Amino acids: CASSSIRAGPGYSNQPQHF.

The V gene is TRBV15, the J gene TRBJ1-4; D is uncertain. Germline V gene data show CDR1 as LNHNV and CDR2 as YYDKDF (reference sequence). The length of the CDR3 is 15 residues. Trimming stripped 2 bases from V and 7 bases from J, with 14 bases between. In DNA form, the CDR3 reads TGTGCCACCAGCAGAAGAATGCGGTCCGGTGAAAAACTGTTTTTT. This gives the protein CATSRRMRSGEKLFF.

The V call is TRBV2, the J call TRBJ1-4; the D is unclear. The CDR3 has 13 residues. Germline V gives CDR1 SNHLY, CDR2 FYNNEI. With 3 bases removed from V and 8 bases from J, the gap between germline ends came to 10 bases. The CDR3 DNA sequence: TGTGCCAGCAGTGAGAGGATGAGGGAAAAACTGTTTTTT. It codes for CASSERMREKLFF.

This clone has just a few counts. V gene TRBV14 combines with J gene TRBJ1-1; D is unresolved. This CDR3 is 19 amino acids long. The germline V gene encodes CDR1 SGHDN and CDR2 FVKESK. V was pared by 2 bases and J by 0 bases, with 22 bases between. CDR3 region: CASSQSRHTSGDMNTEAFF. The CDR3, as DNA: TGTGCCAGCAGCCAAAGCAGGCACACCAGCGGTGACATGAACACTGAAGCTTTCTTT.

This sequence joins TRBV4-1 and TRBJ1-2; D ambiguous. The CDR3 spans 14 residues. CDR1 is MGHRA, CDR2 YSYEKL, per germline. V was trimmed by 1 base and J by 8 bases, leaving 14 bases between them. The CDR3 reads CASSQVSERAGYTF. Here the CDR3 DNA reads TGCGCCAGCAGCCAAGTATCAGAAAGGGCGGGCTACACCTTC.

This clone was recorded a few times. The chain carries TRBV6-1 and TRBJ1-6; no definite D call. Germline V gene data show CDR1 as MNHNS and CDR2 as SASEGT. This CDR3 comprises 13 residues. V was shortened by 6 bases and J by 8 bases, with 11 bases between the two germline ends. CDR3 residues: CASRALEHSPLHF. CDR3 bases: TGTGCCAGCAGGGCTCTTGAGCATTCACCCCTCCACTTT.

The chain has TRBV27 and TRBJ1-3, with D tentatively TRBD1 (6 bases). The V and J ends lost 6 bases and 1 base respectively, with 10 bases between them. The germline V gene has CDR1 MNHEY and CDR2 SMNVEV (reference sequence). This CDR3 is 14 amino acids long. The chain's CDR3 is CASRRTGSGNTIYF. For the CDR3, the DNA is TGTGCCAGCAGACGAACAGGGTCTGGAAACACCATATATTTT.

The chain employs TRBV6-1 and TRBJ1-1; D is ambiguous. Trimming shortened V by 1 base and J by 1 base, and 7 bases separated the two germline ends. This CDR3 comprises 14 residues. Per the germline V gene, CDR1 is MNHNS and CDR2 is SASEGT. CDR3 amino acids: CASSEEVQNTEAFF. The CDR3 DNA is TGTGCCAGCAGTGAAGAAGTCCAGAACACTGAAGCTTTCTTT.

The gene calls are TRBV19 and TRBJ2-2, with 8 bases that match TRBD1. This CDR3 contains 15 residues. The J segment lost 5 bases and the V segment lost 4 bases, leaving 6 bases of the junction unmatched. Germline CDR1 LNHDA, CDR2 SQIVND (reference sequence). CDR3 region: CASSTQGAQTGELFF. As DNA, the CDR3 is TGTGCCAGTAGTACGCAGGGGGCGCAAACCGGGGAGCTGTTTTTT.

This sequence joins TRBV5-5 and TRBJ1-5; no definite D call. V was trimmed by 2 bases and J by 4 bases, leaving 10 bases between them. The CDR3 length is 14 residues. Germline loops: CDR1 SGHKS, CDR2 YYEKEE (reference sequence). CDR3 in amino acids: CASSFRGGNQPQHF. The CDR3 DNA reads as TGTGCCAGCAGCTTCCGAGGAGGGAATCAGCCCCAGCATTTT.

The DNA for the CDR3 is TGTGCCAGCAAGGGGGGTAGCAATCAGCCCCAGCATTTT. This translates into CASKGGSNQPQHF. V gene TRBV6-5 combines with J gene TRBJ1-5, with D possibly matching TRBD1 (6 bases). Germline V gene data show CDR1 as MNHEY and CDR2 as SVGAGI. Trimming removed 7 bases at V and 0 bases at J, with 7 bases between. The CDR3 consists of 13 residues.

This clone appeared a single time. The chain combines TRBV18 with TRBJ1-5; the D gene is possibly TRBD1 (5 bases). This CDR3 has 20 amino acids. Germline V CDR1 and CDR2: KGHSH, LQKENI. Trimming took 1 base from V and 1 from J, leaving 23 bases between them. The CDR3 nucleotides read TGTGCCAGCTCACCACGCCCCGGGGGGGTCGACGGTCTGAGCAATCAGCCCCAGCATTTT. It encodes CASSPRPGGVDGLSNQPQHF.

This CDR3 is CSAYQNYGYTF. The CDR3 DNA reads TGCAGTGCTTACCAAAACTATGGCTACACCTTC. The chain combines TRBV20-1 with TRBJ1-2; D gene uncertain. The V gene's germline CDR1 is DFQATT and CDR2 SNEGSKA (reference sequence). CDR3 length: 11 amino acids. The V end lost 5 bases, the J end lost 2 bases, and 6 bases lay between the germline ends.